This note documents a single T cell receptor beta chain sequence. No antigen is known for it. PCR amplification relied on 60 Vbeta primers (plus 13 Jbeta primers). Measured with immunoSEQ multiplex PCR; TCRdb has only the in-frame clones, and not every one. The table has 150,000 to 200,000 clones, roughly four fifths seen once. The sample comes from a study of cytomegalovirus exposure and HLA in healthy donors. CDR1 and CDR2 from the germline V gene are MNHEY and SVGAGI. V dropped 2 bases and J dropped 0; count of bases not matched to a gene: 4. This CDR3 spans 16 amino acids. Notes on the study in general: It was only CMV serostatus that was available as immune exposure information. In vitro confirmation showed a few CMV-associated chains to be CMV antigen specific.

The sample comprised PBMCs. V and J are TRBV6-5 and TRBJ2-7, with 10 nucleotides matching TRBD2. The sequence was obtained from a man younger than 40 in good health and CMV-seronegative. DNA of the CDR3: TGTGCCAGCAGTTACACACTAGCGGGACCCTCCTACGAGCAGTACTTC. Translated, it gives CASSYTLAGPSYEQYF.